This TCR beta chain was retrieved from a study of radiation and T cells in renal cell carcinoma. The sample's time point: blood 4 weeks post-SBRT, at nephrectomy. Described treatment: 15 Gy SBRT to primary tumor, nephrectomy 4 weeks later. This renal cell carcinoma was of the clear cell type. After removal of 1 base from V and 0 bases from J, the junction contained 0 bases not matched to a gene. Germline values: CDR1 SEHNR, CDR2 FQNEAQ (reference sequence). This CDR3 region has 15 residues. Only in-frame clones appear in the TCRdb table, and some are missing; sequencing was by immunoSEQ multiplex PCR. In the table there are 90,000 to 100,000 clones, 65% to 90% of which are singletons.

The sequence came from a man aged 55 to 70 with renal cell carcinoma. Sequenced here: blood, sampled from a patient whose treatment included radiotherapy and nephrectomy. The genes are TRBV7-9 and TRBJ1-1; 9 bases are a match to TRBD1. CDR3 sequence: CASSLGDRVNTEAFF. Written as DNA, the CDR3 is TGTGCCAGCAGCTTAGGGGACAGGGTGAACACTGAAGCTTTCTTT. Combining the CDR3 with reference TRBV7-9 and TRBJ1-1 gives the whole variable domain DTGVSQNPRHKITKRGQNVTFRCDPISEHNRLYWYRQTLGQGPEFLTYFQNEAQLEKSRLLSDRFSAERPKGSFSTLEIQRTEQGDSAMYLCASSLGDRVNTEAFFGQGTRLTVV.